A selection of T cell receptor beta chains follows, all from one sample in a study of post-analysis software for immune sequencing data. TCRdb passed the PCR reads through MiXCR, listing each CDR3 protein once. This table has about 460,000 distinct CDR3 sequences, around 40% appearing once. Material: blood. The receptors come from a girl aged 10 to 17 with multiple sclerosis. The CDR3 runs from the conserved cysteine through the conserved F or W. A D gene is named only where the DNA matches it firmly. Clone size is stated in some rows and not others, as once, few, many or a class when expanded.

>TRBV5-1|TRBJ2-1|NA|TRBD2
CASSLAGVIYNEQFF
TGCGCCAGCAGCTTAGCGGGAGTAATCTACAATGAGCAGTTCTTC
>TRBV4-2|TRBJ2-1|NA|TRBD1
CASSQDEGAGYNEQFF
TGTGCCAGCAGCCAAGATGAGGGGGCTGGCTACAATGAGCAGTTCTTC
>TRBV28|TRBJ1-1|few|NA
CASEGKTEAFF
TGTGCCAGCGAGGGGAAAACTGAAGCTTTCTTT
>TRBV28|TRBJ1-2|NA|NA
CASRPQPRYGYTF
TGTGCCAGCAGGCCCCAGCCTCGGTATGGCTACACCTTC
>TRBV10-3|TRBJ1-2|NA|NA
CAISDEGRSDGYTF
TGTGCCATCAGTGATGAGGGGCGCAGTGACGGCTACACCTTC
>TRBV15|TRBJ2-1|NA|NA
CATSRVGAGRNNEQFF
TGTGCCACCAGCAGAGTAGGGGCAGGGCGGAACAATGAGCAGTTCTTC
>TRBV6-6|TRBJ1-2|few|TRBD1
CASSYDREGRGYTF
TGTGCCAGCAGCTACGACAGGGAGGGTCGTGGCTACACCTTC
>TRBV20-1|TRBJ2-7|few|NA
CSARATGRTNLLTYEQYF
TGCAGTGCTAGAGCAACAGGGAGAACTAATTTGTTAACCTACGAGCAGTACTTC
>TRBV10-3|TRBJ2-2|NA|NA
CAISESLAGVTGELFF
TGTGCCATCAGTGAGTCTCTGGCAGGGGTGACCGGGGAGCTGTTTTTT
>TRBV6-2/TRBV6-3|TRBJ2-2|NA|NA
CASIPSNTGELFF
TGTGCCAGCATTCCATCGAACACCGGGGAGCTGTTTTTT
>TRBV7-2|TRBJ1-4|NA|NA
CASSLSRDEKLFF
TGTGCCAGCAGCTTAAGCAGGGATGAAAAACTGTTTTTT
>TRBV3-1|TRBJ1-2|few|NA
CASSPGNSGYTF
TGTGCCAGCAGCCCAGGCAATAGCGGCTACACCTTC
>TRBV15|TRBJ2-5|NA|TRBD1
CATSAVGGASKTQYF
TGTGCCACCAGCGCGGTAGGGGGCGCTTCAAAGACCCAGTACTTC
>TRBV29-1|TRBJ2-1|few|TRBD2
CSVEGRTSSYNEQFF
TGCAGCGTTGAAGGGCGGACTAGCTCCTACAATGAGCAGTTCTTC
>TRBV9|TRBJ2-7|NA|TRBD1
CASSNPGQGTYNEQYF
TGTGCCAGCAGCAATCCGGGACAGGGGACCTACAATGAGCAGTACTTC
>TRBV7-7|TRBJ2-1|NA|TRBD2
CASSSSVPEREGDNEQFF
TGTGCTAGCAGCTCTAGTGTCCCCGAGCGGGAGGGAGACAATGAGCAGTTCTTC
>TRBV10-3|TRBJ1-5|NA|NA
CAISDVGGSNQPQHF
TGTGCCATCAGTGATGTTGGTGGGAGCAATCAGCCCCAGCATTTT
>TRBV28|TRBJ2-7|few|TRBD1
CASPGTGGEQYF
TGTGCCAGTCCCGGGACAGGGGGCGAGCAGTACTTC
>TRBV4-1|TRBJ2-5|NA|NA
CASSQDSIGETQYF
TGCGCCAGCAGCCAAGATTCAATAGGAGAGACCCAGTACTTC
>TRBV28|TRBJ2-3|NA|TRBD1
CASSASSGTGKFPQYF
TGTGCCAGCAGTGCGTCCTCCGGGACAGGGAAGTTTCCGCAGTATTTT
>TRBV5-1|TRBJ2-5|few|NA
CASSFEDSEETQYF
TGCGCCAGCAGCTTTGAGGACAGTGAAGAGACCCAGTACTTC
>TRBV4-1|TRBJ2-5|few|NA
CASSQANRGETQYF
TGCGCCAGCAGCCAAGCGAATAGGGGCGAGACCCAGTACTTC
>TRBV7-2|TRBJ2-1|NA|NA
CASSLEIVKGVGEQFF
TGTGCCAGCAGCTTAGAAATCGTCAAGGGGGTTGGTGAGCAGTTCTTC
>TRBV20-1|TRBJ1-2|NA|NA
CSASLWHGGYTF
TGCAGTGCTAGCCTCTGGCATGGCGGCTACACCTTC
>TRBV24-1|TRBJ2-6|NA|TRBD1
CATSDLSGGAGANVLTF
TGTGCCACCAGTGATTTATCAGGGGGCGCTGGGGCCAACGTCCTGACTTTC
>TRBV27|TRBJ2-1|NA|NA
CASSGWRGYNEQFF
TGTGCCAGCAGCGGCTGGCGGGGCTACAATGAGCAGTTCTTC
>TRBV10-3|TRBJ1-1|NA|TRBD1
CAITLTGENTEAFF
TGTGCCATCACCCTGACAGGGGAAAACACTGAAGCTTTCTTT
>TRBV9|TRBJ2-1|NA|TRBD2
CASSQTSGSPHEQFF
TGTGCCAGCAGCCAGACTAGCGGGAGTCCCCATGAGCAGTTCTTC
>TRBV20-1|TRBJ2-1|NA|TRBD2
CSARYGLANNEQFF
TGCAGTGCGCGATATGGACTAGCGAACAATGAGCAGTTCTTC
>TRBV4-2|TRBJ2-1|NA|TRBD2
CASSQDVGTSGSNEQFF
TGTGCCAGCAGCCAAGACGTTGGGACTAGCGGGAGTAATGAGCAGTTCTTC
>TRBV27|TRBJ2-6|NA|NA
CASSSGGRSSGANVLTF
TGTGCCAGCAGTTCTGGTGGGAGGAGCTCTGGGGCCAACGTCCTGACTTTC
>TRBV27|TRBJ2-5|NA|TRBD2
CASSLSGLSETQYF
TGTGCCAGCAGTTTATCGGGACTATCGGAGACCCAGTACTTC
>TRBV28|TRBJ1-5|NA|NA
CASWPQGHQPQHF
TGTGCCAGCTGGCCCCAGGGGCACCAGCCCCAGCATTTT
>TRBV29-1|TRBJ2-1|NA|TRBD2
CSVGSDMRLRREVNEQFF
TGCAGCGTGGGGTCGGACATGAGGCTGAGGCGGGAGGTCAATGAGCAGTTCTTC
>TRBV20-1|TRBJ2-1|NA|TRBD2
CSARGGLALYNEQFF
TGCAGTGCTAGAGGAGGACTAGCGTTATACAATGAGCAGTTCTTC
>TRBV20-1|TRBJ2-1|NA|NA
CSAQRGLGYNEQFF
TGCAGTGCCCAGCGAGGGCTGGGATACAATGAGCAGTTCTTC